The rows below give T cell receptor beta chains drawn from one sample of a study of T cell responses to AZD1222 COVID-19 vaccine. Measured with immunoSEQ multiplex PCR; TCRdb has only the in-frame clones, and not every one. Of tens of thousands of clones in the sample, around 90% were seen once. The starting material was peripheral blood, obtained on day 0 of MenACWY control vaccination. These receptors were taken from an adult in good health. CDR3s include the opening cysteine and the closing phenylalanine or tryptophan. The D gene is left open where the match is weak. Not all rows give a size; the values are once, few, many and, for expanded clones, a class.

>-|-|TRBJ1-5|TRBV19
TGTGCCAGTAGTATAGATCCGGTCAATAGCAATCAGCCCCAGCATTTT
CASSIDPVNSNQPQHF
>TRBD1|-|TRBJ2-7|TRBV5-6
TGTGCCAGCAGCGAGACAGGGTTCAGGGCCTACGAGCAGTACTTC
CASSETGFRAYEQYF
>-|-|TRBJ1-5|TRBV20-1
TGCAGTGCTAGTACAGTGAATCAGCCCCAGCATTTT
CSASTVNQPQHF
>TRBD1|-|TRBJ2-1|TRBV7-6
TGTGCCAGCAGCTTAGGGGTAGGGCAGGGGGCGAATGAGCAGTTCTTC
CASSLGVGQGANEQFF
>TRBD2|-|TRBJ2-7|TRBV9
TGTGCCAGCAGCCCTCTGGGGACTAGCGGCTCCTACGAGCAGTACTTC
CASSPLGTSGSYEQYF
>TRBD2|-|TRBJ2-1|TRBV24-1
TGTGCCACCAGTACTAGCGCCAGCTCCTACAATGAGCAGTTCTTC
CATSTSASSYNEQFF
>-|-|TRBJ1-2|TRBV6-5
TGTGCCAGCAGTTACTCCCCAGGGCAACATGGCTACACCTTC
CASSYSPGQHGYTF
>-|-|TRBJ1-5|TRBV9
TGTGCCAGCAGCTTTTCAGGAGATCAGCCCCAGCATTTT
CASSFSGDQPQHF
>TRBD2|once|TRBJ2-2|TRBV29-1
TGCAGCGTTGAAGTAGGGCGGGGGTCCGGGGAGCTGTTTTTT
CSVEVGRGSGELFF
>-|-|TRBJ1-4|TRBV7-9
TGTGCCAGCAGCTTAGTGGGTAATGAAAAACTGTTTTTT
CASSLVGNEKLFF
>TRBD2|-|TRBJ2-3|TRBV5-1
TGCGCCAGCAGCTTGGGACGAGCGGGAGGGAGGGATACGCAGTATTTT
CASSLGRAGGRDTQYF
>-|-|TRBJ1-2|TRBV6-4
TGTGCCACCTCCTTAGAGGTCCACTCTGGGGGCTACACCTTC
CATSLEVHSGGYTF
>TRBD1|few|TRBJ2-7|TRBV7-8
TGTGCCAGCAGCCCCGGACAGGGTCCCTCCTACGAGCAGTACTTC
CASSPGQGPSYEQYF
>-|-|TRBJ1-3|TRBV29-1
TGCAGCGTCACTACGGGACAAGGAAACACCATATATTTT
CSVTTGQGNTIYF
>-|-|TRBJ1-1|TRBV2
TGTGCCAGCAGTGACGGACGGAACACTGAAGCTTTCTTT
CASSDGRNTEAFF
>-|-|TRBJ1-1|TRBV29-1
TGCAGCGTCCACCTGAAACAGGGAGAAGCTTTCTTT
CSVHLKQGEAFF
>-|-|TRBJ2-3|TRBV7-3
TGTGCCAGCAGTCAGGGCGGCACAGATACGCAGTATTTT
CASSQGGTDTQYF
>-|-|TRBJ2-3|TRBV7-2
TGTGCCAGCAGCACCCGGACCATAAATACGCAGTATTTT
CASSTRTINTQYF
>-|many|TRBJ2-7|TRBV27
TGTGCCAGCTACTCGAGCTCCTACGAGCAGTACTTC
CASYSSSYEQYF
>-|-|TRBJ2-1|TRBV5-6
TGTGCCAGCAGCTCACTGCTGGGAGGAGACAATGAGCAGTTCTTC
CASSSLLGGDNEQFF
>-|-|TRBJ2-7|TRBV27
TGTGCCAGCGGGGGCCCCGAGGAGCAGTACTTC
CASGGPEEQYF
>TRBD1|-|TRBJ2-5|TRBV18
TGTGCCAGTCTCAGGGGGAGCGCAGAGACCCAGTACTTC
CASLRGSAETQYF
>-|-|TRBJ2-2|TRBV6-1
TGTGCCAGCAGTGAAGCGCCGGTGACCGGGGAGCTGTTTTTT
CASSEAPVTGELFF
>TRBD1|-|TRBJ2-5|TRBV6-1
TGTGCCAGCAGTGAAACCTCCGGGACAGGGCAAGAGACCCAGTACTTC
CASSETSGTGQETQYF
>-|-|TRBJ1-3|TRBV11-3
TGTGCCAGCAGCTTAAGGGACAACTCTGGAAACACCATATATTTT
CASSLRDNSGNTIYF
>-|-|TRBJ2-2|TRBV10-3
TGTGCCATCGGGGGCGGGGGCAGGGCGAACACCGGGGAGCTGTTTTTT
CAIGGGGRANTGELFF
>-|-|TRBJ2-2|TRBV2
TGTGCCAGCAGGGTTCAGGGGAACACCGGGGAGCTGTTTTTT
CASRVQGNTGELFF